This T cell receptor beta chain was retrieved from a study of cytomegalovirus exposure and HLA in healthy donors listed by TCRdb under 2017. With regard to the full study: An earlier analysis of 550 to 700 of the donors reported approximately 290 Gb of sequence data and 117 million unique TCR beta sequences from 150 million to 200 million T cells. An early release covering about 600 HLA-typed donors comprised approximately 300 gigabases of sequencing data and roughly 86 million unique TCR sequences. A later analysis re-analyzed previously published TCR beta repertoires from about 600 donors and added high-resolution HLA genotyping to study TCR occurrence patterns. HLA typing covered class I and class II loci at four-digit resolution. A later genetic analysis took genome-wide SNP genotypes for about 65% of the roughly 670 donors and used that subset as a discovery cohort. Among approximately 370 genotyped donors of the cohort, an average of around 250,000 unique TCR beta nucleotide sequences was sequenced per donor, of which 15% to 20% were non-productive. Every repertoire in the discovery cohort had been generated on one and the same sequencing platform. The study profiled the T cell repertoires of about 720 subjects by immunosequencing and related them to cytomegalovirus serostatus. The study combined high-throughput TCR immunosequencing, statistical association of individual TCRs with disease status, and machine learning to predict cytomegalovirus infection status. Rather than using new phenotypic data, the later analysis identified candidate immune exposures from TCR beta sequences and from how often those sequences occurred across donors. Of the 300 to 500 genotyped donors, less than 90% were placed in the genetic ancestry cluster associated with self-reported Caucasian donors. Alongside the repertoire data, information on donor age, sex, ethnicity and CMV serostatus was compiled. Typing coverage varied by locus: about 620-640 donors for A, B, C, DRB1 and DQB1; approximately 500 for DQA1; about 570 for DPA1; fewer than 480 for DPB1. About five DR-DQ haplotypes were treated as single units for association and clustering because of strong linkage in the cohort. An earlier analysis of nearly 600 of the donors applied high-throughput TCR beta sequencing to assess whether each TCR beta V gene segment acted as functional or pseudogenic. The study was designed to test whether signatures of past pathogen exposure could be identified by cataloging public T cell receptors. A separate validation cohort of over a hundred different subjects was used in addition to the approximately 700-subject first cohort. Beyond this particular receptor, the publication reports: According to a later genetic analysis, donors in an Asian-associated ancestry cluster had fewer N-insertions in productive TCRs than the roughly 700-donor mean. Some IMGT-functional V segments, including TRBV6-2 and TRBV6-3, could not be distinguished by the 87-base-pair reads and were therefore excluded. In a later analysis, most CMV-associated TCR beta chains were found to appear HLA-restricted, with HLA associations seemingly driven largely by CMV exposure. In vitro tests confirmed that three of the cytomegalovirus-associated TCR beta chains recognize cytomegalovirus antigens. Because HLA typing was unavailable for some donors at each locus, only the typed subset was used in association tests. A further reported finding was that TCR beta sequences accurately predicted the HLA-A and HLA-B alleles for most subjects in the first cohort. According to a later analysis, parvovirus B19, influenza, CMV and Epstein-Barr virus appeared linked to several top co-occurrence clusters. While some public TCRs were present in many individuals, most TCR sequences turned up only very rarely across donors. In the study, around 150 TCR beta chains were listed as associated with cytomegalovirus. Over 15 rarely observed V segments, including chromosome 9 orphons, were excluded from the earlier analysis of a few hundred of the donors because counts were too low. In a later analysis, the rate of TCR association differed among HLA loci, with DRB1 alleles having the most associated TCRs and HLA-C alleles having the fewest. Broadly in line with IMGT annotations, most TCR beta V segments showed up in productive rearrangements about 90% or about 30% of the time in an earlier analysis of 450 to 600 of the donors. The authors suggested that the approach could potentially be generalized to other disease states and immunological phenotypes. Assigning TCR associations to individual alleles was difficult when HLA alleles, especially DR and DQ, strongly co-occurred. In a later analysis, 16,951 TCR beta sequences were associated with specific HLA alleles at a false discovery rate of 0.05. In this cohort, only TCR beta chains were sequenced, and detectable features were limited by the absence of alpha or paired-chain data. The classifier was reported to diagnose cytomegalovirus status with high specificity and sensitivity in both the original and validation cohorts. Linkage disequilibrium might explain the correlated functional status among segregating V segments, but an unknown experimental factor could not be ruled out. In a later genetic analysis, a missense DCLRE1C variant was associated with V-gene and J-gene trimming of TCR beta chains, and the association was replicated in an independent cohort. Presence/absence analyses assumed roughly uniform sequencing depth across donors, an assumption that may not hold. Immune exposure information for the cohort was limited to CMV serostatus. In a later analysis, HLA-associated TCR beta chains showed more clonal expansion and lower generation probabilities than non-associated chains that were equally common. A cluster of highly shared sequence variants was judged likely to represent a technical artifact of the sequencing pipeline.

The cohort comprised 550 to 700 healthy bone marrow donors. At the time of sampling, every cohort member was nominally healthy, though immune exposures that went unrecorded were likely present. The donor tested CMV seronegative, placing the donor among the 350 to 400 seronegative members of the cohort. A peripheral blood sample was provided by each donor, and peripheral blood mononuclear cells were used for TCR beta sequencing. The Qiagen DNeasy Blood Extraction Kit was used to extract genomic DNA from the blood cell samples. This clone came up once. Its binding antigen is unknown. No quality values exist for individual bases; no much larger clone is one base distant. The library came from the immunoSEQ multiplex PCR assay. The multiplex PCR relied on a mix of 60 forward primers for TCR Vbeta segments and 13 reverse primers for TCR Jbeta segments. A multiplex PCR assay on genomic DNA amplified the CDR3 region of rearranged TCR beta genes. On the Illumina HiSeq System, the amplified TCR beta libraries were sequenced as 87-base-pair reads. Per the source publication's procedure: A later analysis counted approximately 76 million unique TCR beta chains across the 640 or so repertoires, and 10 million to 12 million of these chains were shared by at least two donors. To remove PCR and sequencing errors, raw reads were error-corrected and collapsed into unique sequences using a nearest-neighbor algorithm that merged closely related sequences. CDR3 sequences were aligned to IMGT reference sequences to assign V, D and J gene segments. For a sequence to be retained, at least a six-nucleotide match to both a V gene segment and a J gene segment was required. Rearrangements were classified as productive when the CDR3 lacked stop codons and remained in frame with V and J, and all other rearrangements were classified as non-productive. Following IMGT convention, CDR3 was defined as the stretch from the second conserved V-encoded cysteine up to the conserved J-encoded phenylalanine. The earlier analysis of about 620 of the donors excluded sequences that lacked an unambiguous match to a single V gene segment. An earlier analysis of some 500 of the donors classified V segments as functional when productive rearrangements were above 56.7% and as segregating when the standard deviation between donors was above 5%. To diagnose cytomegalovirus status from the catalog of TCR beta chain sequences, a statistical classification framework was built. A later analysis assigned V and J genes by comparing TCR nucleotide sequences with IMGT/GENE-DB human TR gene sequences. The TCRdist pipeline was used in a later analysis to assign CDR3 sequences and most-parsimonious VDJ recombination scenarios. In a later analysis, each TCR beta chain was defined by its CDR3 amino acid sequence together with its V-gene family, and reads without a unique V-gene family were excluded. To address suspected cross-contamination and a sequencing artifact, a later analysis removed over 500 highly shared, low-generation-probability nucleotide sequences. In a later analysis, a clonal expansion index was calculated for each public chain from normalized within-repertoire ranks of inferred template counts. Generation probabilities in a later analysis came from a VDJ recombination model fitted to out-of-frame rearrangements, and those results were checked against IGoR. In a later analysis, TCR-TCR, TCR-HLA and TCR-CMV co-occurrence was scored with hypergeometric tests, and a repertoire-size bias correction was applied to TCR pairs. In a later analysis, false discovery rates were estimated by permuting HLA or CMV assignments 20 times. A later analysis grouped co-occurring TCRs with DBSCAN, adding TCRdist sequence similarity when clustering within HLA-allele-positive subsets. Repertoires with fewer than 30,000 or more than 120,000 public chains were left out of co-occurrence clustering, as were a handful of repertoires with anomalous nucleotide sharing. The immuneACCESS repertoire file appears here via TCRdb, limited to in-frame rearrangements. These files lack a portion of the clones; in checked studies, under half of the deficit traces to unresolved V genes, and the cause of the others is not known. From that table come the V and J calls and clone size; the DNA was used to work out D and trimming. The sample yields some 190,000 clones; about 82% were counted once. Approximately 2% of the sample lies in the top ten.

The germline V gene (reference sequence) provides CDR1 LNHDA and CDR2 SQIVND. The germline ends are 7 bases apart after V is trimmed by 7 bases and J by 0 bases. The CDR3, cysteine through phenylalanine, is 14 amino acids long. Only the CDR3 portion is preserved as DNA: 42 bases, with reading frame beginning at the first base. The receptor was derived from a woman under 40 in good health and CMV-seronegative. Sequencing was carried out using PBMCs. The rearrangement combines TRBV19 with TRBJ2-6, and the D gene may be TRBD2, 5 bases matching. The encoded CDR3 is CASIDYSGANVLTF. The nucleotide sequence is given as TGTGCCAGTATCGACTACTCTGGGGCCAACGTCCTGACTTTC.